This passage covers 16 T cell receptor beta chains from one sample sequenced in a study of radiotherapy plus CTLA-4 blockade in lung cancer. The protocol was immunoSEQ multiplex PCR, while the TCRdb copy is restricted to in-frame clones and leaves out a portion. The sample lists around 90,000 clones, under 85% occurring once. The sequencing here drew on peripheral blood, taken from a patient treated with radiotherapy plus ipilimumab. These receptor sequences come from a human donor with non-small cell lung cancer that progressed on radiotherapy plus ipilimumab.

This CDR3 is CATSRVAGLFNEQFF. DNA of the CDR3: TGTGCCACCAGCAGGGTAGCGGGGCTATTCAATGAGCAGTTCTTC. This rearrangement joins TRBV15 to TRBJ2-1; 8 bases are shared with TRBD2. The germline V gene has CDR1 LNHNV and CDR2 YYDKDF (reference sequence). The CDR3 sequence is 15 residues long. The V segment lost 3 bases and the J segment 6 bases; nucleotides outside the gene matches: 7.

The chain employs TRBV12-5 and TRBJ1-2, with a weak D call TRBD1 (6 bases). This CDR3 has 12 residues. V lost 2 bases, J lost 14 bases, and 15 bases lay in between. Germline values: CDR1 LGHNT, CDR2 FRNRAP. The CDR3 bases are TGTGCTAGTGGTTTGCCAACGGGGGGCAGTACCTTC. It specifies CASGLPTGGSTF.

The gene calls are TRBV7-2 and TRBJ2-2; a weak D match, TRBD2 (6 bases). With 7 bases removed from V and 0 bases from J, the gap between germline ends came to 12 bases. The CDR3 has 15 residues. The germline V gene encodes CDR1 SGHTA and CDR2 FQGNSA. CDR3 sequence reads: CASNWGGPNTGELFF. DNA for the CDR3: TGTGCCAGCAACTGGGGAGGACCGAACACCGGGGAGCTGTTTTTT. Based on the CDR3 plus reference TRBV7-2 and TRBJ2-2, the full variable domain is GAGVSQSPSNKVTEKGKDVELRCDPISGHTALYWYRQSLGQGLEFLIYFQGNSAPDKSGLPSDRFSAERTGGSVSTLTIQRTQQEDSAVYLCASNWGGPNTGELFFGEGSRLTVL.

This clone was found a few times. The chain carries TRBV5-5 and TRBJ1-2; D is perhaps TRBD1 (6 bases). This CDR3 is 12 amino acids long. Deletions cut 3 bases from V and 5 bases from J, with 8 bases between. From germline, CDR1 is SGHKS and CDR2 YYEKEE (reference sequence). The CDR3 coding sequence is TGTGCCAGCAGCTGGCAGGGGTATGGCTACACCTTC. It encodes CASSWQGYGYTF.

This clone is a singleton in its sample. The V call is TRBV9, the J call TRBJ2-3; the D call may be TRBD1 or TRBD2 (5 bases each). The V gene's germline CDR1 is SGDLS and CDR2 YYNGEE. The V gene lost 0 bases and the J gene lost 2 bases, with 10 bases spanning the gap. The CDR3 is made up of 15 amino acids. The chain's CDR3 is CASSVEGTATDTQYF. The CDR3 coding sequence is TGTGCCAGCAGCGTAGAGGGGACCGCCACAGATACGCAGTATTTT.

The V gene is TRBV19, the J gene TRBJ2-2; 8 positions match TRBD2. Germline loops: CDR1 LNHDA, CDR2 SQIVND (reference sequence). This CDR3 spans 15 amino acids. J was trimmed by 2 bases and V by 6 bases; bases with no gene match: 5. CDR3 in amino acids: CASRGIAGNTGELFF. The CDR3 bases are TGTGCCAGTAGGGGCATAGCGGGAAACACCGGGGAGCTGTTTTTT.

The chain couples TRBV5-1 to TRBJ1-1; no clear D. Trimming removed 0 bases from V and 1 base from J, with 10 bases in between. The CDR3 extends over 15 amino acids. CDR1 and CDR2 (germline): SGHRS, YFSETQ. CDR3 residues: CASSLASRPNTEAFF. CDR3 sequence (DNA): TGCGCCAGCAGCTTGGCCTCCCGCCCGAACACTGAAGCTTTCTTT.

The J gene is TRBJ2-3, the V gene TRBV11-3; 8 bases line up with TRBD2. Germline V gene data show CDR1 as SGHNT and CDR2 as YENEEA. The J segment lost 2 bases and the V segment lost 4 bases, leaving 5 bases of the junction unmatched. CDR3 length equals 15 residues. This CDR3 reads CASSSAGGFTDTQYF. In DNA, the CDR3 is TGTGCCAGCAGCTCGGCGGGGGGTTTCACAGATACGCAGTATTTT. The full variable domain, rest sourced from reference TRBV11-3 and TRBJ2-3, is EAGVVQSPRYKIIEKKQPVAFWCNPISGHNTLYWYLQNLGQGPELLIRYENEEAVDDSQLPKDRFSAERLKGVDSTLKIQPAELGDSAVYLCASSSAGGFTDTQYFGPGTRLTVL.

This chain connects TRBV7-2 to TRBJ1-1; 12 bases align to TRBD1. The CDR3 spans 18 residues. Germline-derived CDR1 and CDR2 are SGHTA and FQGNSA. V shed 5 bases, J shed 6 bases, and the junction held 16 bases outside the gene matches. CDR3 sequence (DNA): TGTGCCAGCAGCGAACCTCACCCGGGACAGGGGGCCTGGGCTGAAGCTTTCTTT. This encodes CASSEPHPGQGAWAEAFF.

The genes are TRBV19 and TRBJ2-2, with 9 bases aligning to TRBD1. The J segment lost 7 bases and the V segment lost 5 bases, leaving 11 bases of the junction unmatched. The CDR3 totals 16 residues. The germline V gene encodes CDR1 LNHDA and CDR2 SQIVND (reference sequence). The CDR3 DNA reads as TGTGCCAGTAGTCTCGGGACAGGGAGAAGAAACGGGGAGCTGTTTTTT. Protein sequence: CASSLGTGRRNGELFF.

CDR3 sequence (DNA): TGCAGTGCGTGGGGGCAGGAAGGCTACACCTTC. This codes for CSAWGQEGYTF. This chain connects TRBV20-1 to TRBJ1-2, with a tentative D call TRBD1 (6 bases). In germline, CDR1 is DFQATT, CDR2 SNEGSKA (reference sequence). This CDR3 comprises 11 residues. Trimming took off 6 bases at V and 8 bases at J, with 13 bases between the two ends.

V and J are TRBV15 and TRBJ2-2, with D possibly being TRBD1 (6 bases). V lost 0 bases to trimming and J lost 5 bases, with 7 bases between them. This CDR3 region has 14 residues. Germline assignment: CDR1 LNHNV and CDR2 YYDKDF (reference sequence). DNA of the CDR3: TGTGCCACCAGCAGAGACCAGGGGACCGGGGAGCTGTTTTTT. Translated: CATSRDQGTGELFF.

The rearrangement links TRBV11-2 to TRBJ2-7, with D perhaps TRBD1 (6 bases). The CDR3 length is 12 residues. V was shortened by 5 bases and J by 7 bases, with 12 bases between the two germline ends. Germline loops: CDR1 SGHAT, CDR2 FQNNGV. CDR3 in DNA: TGTGCCAGCAGCCCAGTGGGGACAGAGCAGTACTTC. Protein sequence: CASSPVGTEQYF.

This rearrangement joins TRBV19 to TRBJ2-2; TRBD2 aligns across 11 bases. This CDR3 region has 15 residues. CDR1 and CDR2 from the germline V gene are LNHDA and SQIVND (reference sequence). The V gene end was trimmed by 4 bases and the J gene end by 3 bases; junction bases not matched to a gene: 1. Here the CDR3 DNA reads TGTGCCAGTAGTAAGGGACTAGCGGACACCGGGGAGCTGTTTTTT. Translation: CASSKGLADTGELFF.

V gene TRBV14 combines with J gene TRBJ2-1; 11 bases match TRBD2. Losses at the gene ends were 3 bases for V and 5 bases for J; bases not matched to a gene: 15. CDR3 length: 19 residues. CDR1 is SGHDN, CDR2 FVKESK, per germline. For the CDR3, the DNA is TGTGCCAGCAGCCACCGGGGGTCTAAGGGACTAGCGGTACACAATGAGCAGTTCTTC. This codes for CASSHRGSKGLAVHNEQFF.

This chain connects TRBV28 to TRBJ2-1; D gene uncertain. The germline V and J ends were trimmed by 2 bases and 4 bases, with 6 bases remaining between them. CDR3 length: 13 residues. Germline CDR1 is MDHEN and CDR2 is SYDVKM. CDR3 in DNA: TGTGCCAGCAGTTTAGGGTATTACAATGAGCAGTTCTTC. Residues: CASSLGYYNEQFF.